The sequence of this T cell receptor (beta chain) was determined in a study of blood T cell repertoires in COVID-19. The authors' processing: Quantification of nucleated cells was approximated via reference gene primer amplification. Some clones are missing from TCRdb's copy, which holds only in-frame ones; the method was immunoSEQ multiplex PCR. That table is the source of V, J and clone size, and D and trimming were worked out from the DNA. The table has approximately 200,000 clones, roughly nine tenths seen once. Sequenced material: peripheral blood. The source is a woman between 50 and 59 years old with acute or convalescent COVID-19.

The CDR3 coding sequence is TGTGCCAGCTCACCTCTACTAGCGGGACCTTCTGAACAAGAGACCCAGTACTTC. This gives the protein CASSPLLAGPSEQETQYF. The genes are TRBV18 and TRBJ2-5; 10 nucleotides match TRBD2. CDR1 KGHSH and CDR2 LQKENI come from the germline V gene. The CDR3 totals 18 residues. V trimming: 3 bases; J trimming: 2 bases; junction bases outside the gene matches: 12.